This entry concerns a single TCR beta chain. CDR3 length: 16 residues. Germline CDR1 is LNHDA and CDR2 is SQIVND (reference sequence). V lost 10 bases and J 0 bases, leaving 21 bases between the germline ends. The method was immunoSEQ multiplex PCR; TCRdb's version includes in-frame clones alone and lacks a portion of them. Of just over 350,000 clones detected, about 88% appear once; the ten largest clones hold around 3%. The data derive from a study of blood T cell repertoires in COVID-19. Sequencing used PBMCs or T cells enriched from blood (not recorded which). This sequence joins TRBV19 and TRBJ1-1; TRBD1 might be the D (5 bases). The TCR originated in a woman aged 25 to 39 who had recovered from COVID-19. In DNA form, the CDR3 reads TGTGCCACTCGAAATTTCGTTGGGGCATTGAACACTGAAGCTTTCTTT. It encodes CATRNFVGALNTEAFF. Complete variable domain (other parts from reference TRBV19 and TRBJ1-1): DGGITQSPKYLFRKEGQNVTLSCEQNLNHDAMYWYRQDPGQGLRLIYYSQIVNDFQKGDIAEGYSVSREKKESFPLTVTSAQKNPTAFYLCATRNFVGALNTEAFFGQGTRLTVV.